This T cell receptor (beta chain) was observed in a study of T cells in Graves' hyperthyroidism and ophthalmopathy. Study-level findings and limits: Ophthalmopathy was predicted by the model a median of 6.5 months ahead of onset. A model built on 13 V-J features separated ophthalmopathy from stable hyperthyroidism.

The CDR3 contains 11 residues. V was cut by 1 base and J by 10 bases, with 8 bases left in between. Per the germline V gene, CDR1 is DFQATT and CDR2 is SNEGSKA (reference sequence). Uncontrolled infection, other autoimmune disease, pregnancy or lactation excluded patients. TCR beta CDR3 region amplification was performed from RNA transcripts. Initially, a first-round RT-PCR of the TCR CDR3 employed the HTBI primer set. TCRdb itself ran the multiplex PCR reads through MiXCR, one entry per CDR3 protein. The profile shows 350,000 to 400,000 distinct CDR3 sequences, just under 15% of them singletons. This clonotype was seen at least ten times. Its antigen is as yet unknown.

The chain joins TRBV20-1 to TRBJ2-1; D ambiguous. Sequenced: blood. This TCR came from a woman aged 30 to 39 with Graves' hyperthyroidism. The CDR3 DNA sequence: TGCAGTGCTAGAGTACGCAAAGAGCAGTTCTTC. Its translation is CSARVRKEQFF.